The 7 T cell receptor beta chains reported below all come from one sample, sequenced in a study of T cell responses to AZD1222 COVID-19 vaccine. Clones were read by immunoSEQ multiplex PCR, and TCRdb kept only the in-frame ones, dropping some. The sample yields about 110,000 clones, approximately 85% seen once. Sequences were derived from peripheral blood, sampled on day 0 of MenACWY control vaccination. The receptors were sampled from an adult in good health.

This chain connects TRBV28 to TRBJ1-2; TRBD1 aligns across 7 bases. The J segment lost 6 bases and the V segment lost 8 bases, leaving 12 bases of the junction unmatched. The CDR3 length is 14 residues. Per the germline V gene, CDR1 is MDHEN and CDR2 is SYDVKM. CDR3 DNA: TGTGCCAGCCAATCGACAGGGACCCTGGATGGCTACACCTTC. As protein: CASQSTGTLDGYTF.

The chain carries TRBV11-1 and TRBJ2-3; D is unresolved. This CDR3 has 12 amino acids. Per germline, CDR1 SGHAT and CDR2 FQDESV (reference sequence). Trimming stripped 5 bases from V and 4 bases from J, with 7 bases between. The CDR3 DNA sequence: TGTGCCAGCAGCCGACTCGCAGATACGCAGTATTTT. Translating it yields CASSRLADTQYF.

The chain links TRBV11-3 to TRBJ2-1; 7 bases agree with TRBD2. V shed 5 bases and J 7 bases; nucleotides not matched to a gene: 11. This CDR3 region has 15 residues. CDR1 is SGHNT, CDR2 YENEEA, per germline. The CDR3 DNA sequence: TGTGCCAGCAGCCCCGGGGGGTCCGGGAGTAATGAGCAGTTCTTC. Protein: CASSPGGSGSNEQFF.

The J gene is TRBJ2-5, the V gene TRBV5-4, with D possibly TRBD1 on 7 matching bases. The CDR3 runs to 15 residues. Looked up from germline, CDR1 is SGHNT and CDR2 is YYREEE (reference sequence). The V end was cut by 3 bases, the J end by 4 bases, with 16 bases between. This chain's CDR3 is CASSWRDRGGETQYF. Here the CDR3 DNA reads TGTGCCAGCAGCTGGAGGGACAGAGGAGGAGAGACCCAGTACTTC.

The chain combines TRBV2 with TRBJ2-3; D unclear. V was clipped by 9 bases and J by 4 bases, with 11 bases between them. Germline V gene data show CDR1 as SNHLY and CDR2 as FYNNEI. The CDR3 has 12 amino acids. The CDR3 nucleotides read TGTGCCAGTGTCGTAGTCCCAGATACGCAGTATTTT. Amino acid sequence: CASVVVPDTQYF.

The chain is built from TRBV11-3 and TRBJ2-1; no definite D call. The germline V and J ends were trimmed by 2 bases and 0 bases, with 8 bases remaining between them. CDR1 and CDR2 from the germline V gene are SGHNT and YENEEA. CDR3 size: 15 residues. CDR3: CASSLRTGSYNEQFF. For the CDR3, the DNA is TGTGCCAGCAGCTTAAGGACCGGCTCCTACAATGAGCAGTTCTTC.

The CDR3 DNA reads as TGCGCCAGCAGCCTAAATGACGGCGTTTGGAATCAGCCCCAGCATTTT. It yields the protein CASSLNDGVWNQPQHF. The chain carries TRBV4-1 and TRBJ1-5, with no clear D. Germline V gene lookup returns CDR1 MGHRA and CDR2 YSYEKL. This CDR3 contains 16 residues. The V end lost 4 bases, the J end lost 4 bases, and 17 bases lay between the germline ends.